Listed below are T cell receptor beta chains from one sample, sequenced in a study of blood T cell repertoires in COVID-19. Data came from immunoSEQ multiplex PCR; TCRdb stores just in-frame clones and leaves some out. Altogether approximately 200,000 clones are present, 70% to 90% being singletons, with the ten largest covering less than 3.5%. The sample comprised peripheral blood. The receptors originated from a woman under 40 with active or convalescent COVID-19. CDR3s include the opening cysteine and the closing phenylalanine or tryptophan.

j_call v_call cdr3_aa
TRBJ2-5 TRBV28 CASSHLDRWGETQYF
TRBJ2-7 TRBV19 CASSIEAGGLATYEQYF
TRBJ2-1 TRBV18 CASSPMIAGGLNEQFF
TRBJ2-7 TRBV2 CASRDGQNYEQYF
TRBJ2-2 TRBV28 CASLAANTGELFF
TRBJ2-5 TRBV5-6 CASIRTGVETQYF
TRBJ2-7 TRBV10-3 CAISEGTQDYEQYF
TRBJ2-3 TRBV15 CATSGRQGTDTQYF
TRBJ1-2 TRBV11-2 CASSLDPSGTGYGYTF
TRBJ1-2 TRBV5-8 CASSPTGTLPIYGYTF
TRBJ2-5 TRBV7-2 CASSARAGGAWETQYF
TRBJ2-5 TRBV3-1/TRBV3-2 CATTGSQETQYF
TRBJ2-1 TRBV18 CASSLQLAGKNEQFF
TRBJ1-5 TRBV2 CASSEEGQGHQPQHF
TRBJ1-5 TRBV6-2/TRBV6-3 CASSWTGNQPQHF
TRBJ1-6 TRBV27 CASSFWQGNSPLHF
TRBJ2-3 TRBV20-1 CSGQDNTQYF
TRBJ2-7 TRBV18 CASSQQEGQRYEQYF
TRBJ2-7 TRBV30 CAWSRGGLSYEQYF
TRBJ2-1 TRBV5-5 CASSFAGGTGEQFF
TRBJ2-1 TRBV2 CASSEEGGGLNEQFF
TRBJ1-4 TRBV7-6 CASSLVSSANEKLFF
TRBJ1-3 TRBV2 CASSEGRFAFRGNTIYF
TRBJ1-5 TRBV4-1 CASRTDRGGLYDQPQHF
TRBJ2-1 TRBV27 CASSSRTSGNNEQFF
TRBJ2-4 TRBV5-4 CASSLVGGTKNIQYF
TRBJ2-7 TRBV18 CASSPLDQGSSEQYF